These T cell receptor beta chains were read from a single sample in a study of blood T cells in healthy people across ages. TCRdb redid the calling of the 5' RACE reads with MiXCR, one entry per CDR3 protein. The sample lists 780,000 or so distinct CDR3 sequences, roughly 56% occurring once. The sample taken for sequencing was blood. Receptors were obtained from a man in his forties or fifties in good health. Both conserved end residues are part of each CDR3. D genes are given only for firm matches. A clone size is listed for some rows: how often the clone was seen (once, few, many), or a class if it is expanded.

j_call d_call v_call clone_size cdr3_nt cdr3_aa
TRBJ1-2 - TRBV10-3 - TGTGCCATCACTGCACAGGGAGGCTATGGCTACACCTTC CAITAQGGYGYTF
TRBJ1-5 TRBD1 TRBV20-1 - TGCAGTGCTAAGGACAGGAACAATCAGCCCCAGCATTTT CSAKDRNNQPQHF
TRBJ2-1 - TRBV6-4 - TGTACCAGCAGTGTCTCGGCTGGCTCCTACAATGAGCAGTTCTTC CTSSVSAGSYNEQFF
TRBJ2-3 - TRBV28 - TGTGCCAGCAGGTGGGCGAGGGGCACAGATACGCAGTATTTT CASRWARGTDTQYF
TRBJ1-2 - TRBV5-1 - TGCGCCAGCAGCTTGGAAAGGGTTAACTATGGCTACACCTTC CASSLERVNYGYTF
TRBJ2-7 TRBD2 TRBV7-9 few TGTGCCAGCAGCCCCATGGGGCTAGCGGATTACGAGCAGTACTTC CASSPMGLADYEQYF
TRBJ2-7 - TRBV6-6 few TGTGCCAGCAGTCCCTCAGAATTCTCTAGCTCCTACGAGCAGTACTTC CASSPSEFSSSYEQYF
TRBJ1-2 TRBD1 TRBV28 - TGTGCCAGCAGTCCCACGGGGACAGGGGACCTCTGGTATGGCTACACCTTC CASSPTGTGDLWYGYTF
TRBJ2-1 - TRBV3-1 - TGTGCCAGCAGCCAAATTCTGATAAGCTCCTACAATGAGCAGTTCTTC CASSQILISSYNEQFF
TRBJ2-6 - TRBV5-1 few TGCGCCAGCAGCTTACAAGATATTTCTGGGGCCAACGTCCTGACTTTC CASSLQDISGANVLTF
TRBJ2-2 - TRBV6-1 once TGTGCCAGCAGTGAGAGGGTCTACCCGAACACCGGGGAGCTGTTTTTT CASSERVYPNTGELFF
TRBJ2-5 TRBD2 TRBV28 - TGTGCCAGCAGTTGGGCAGCCGGGGAGGGAGAAGGTAGGAGTGAGCAGTACTTC CASSWAAGEGEGRSEQYF
TRBJ2-1 TRBD2 TRBV7-8 few TGTGCCAGCAGCTCACGACTAGCGGGAGGGCCTGGGCATGAGCAGTTCTTC CASSSRLAGGPGHEQFF
TRBJ1-6 - TRBV7-3 - TGTGCCAGCAGCCGAGGGGGGCTCGGAGATAATTCACCCCTCCACTTT CASSRGGLGDNSPLHF
TRBJ1-1 - TRBV5-5 once TGTGCCAGCAATAGGCAGCGTGAAGCTTTCTTT CASNRQREAFF
TRBJ2-3 - TRBV10-3 few TGTGCCATCAGTGAGAACCAAGCAGATACGCAGTATTTT CAISENQADTQYF
TRBJ2-2 TRBD1 TRBV4-2 few TGTGCCAGCAGCCGCGGACAGGGAGGCGGGGAGCTGTTTTTT CASSRGQGGGELFF
TRBJ1-2 TRBD1 TRBV14 - TGTGCCGGCAGCCTTGCTAGGACAGGGCATGGCTACACCTTC CAGSLARTGHGYTF
TRBJ2-3 - TRBV10-3 - TGTGCCATCGACGCGGCGGGATCAAACACAGATACGCAGTATTTT CAIDAAGSNTDTQYF
TRBJ2-7 - TRBV5-1 - TGCGCCAGCAGCTTGGAGCTGTACAATGAGCAGTACTTC CASSLELYNEQYF
TRBJ1-4 - TRBV9 - TGTGCCAGCAGCGTCTACAGGGTAAGTGGTGAAAAACTGTTTTTT CASSVYRVSGEKLFF
TRBJ2-1 - TRBV27 - TGTGCCAGCAGTATTATCGGGAATGAGCAGTTCTTC CASSIIGNEQFF
TRBJ1-2 TRBD1 TRBV29-1 few TGCAGCGGTGGACAGGGAGGCTATGGCTACACCTTC CSGGQGGYGYTF
TRBJ2-3 - TRBV27 - TGTGCCAGCAGTTTATATAGAGTGTTTCCAGACTCCCTCACAGATACGCAGTATTTT CASSLYRVFPDSLTDTQYF
TRBJ2-1 - TRBV20-1 once TGCAGTGCTTTACTACAGGGAACCTACAATGAGCAGTTCTTC CSALLQGTYNEQFF
TRBJ2-5 - TRBV12-3/TRBV12-4 - TGTGCCAGCAGTTTAATATCGGCCCGGACAGATACGCAGTACTTC CASSLISARTDTQYF
TRBJ2-3 TRBD2 TRBV4-2 - TGTGCCAGCAGCCAAGATGTTGGGACTAGTCCCACAGATACGCAGTATTTT CASSQDVGTSPTDTQYF
TRBJ2-3 TRBD2 TRBV7-9 - TGTGCCAGCAGCTTTCCTAGCGGGAACACAGATACGCAGTATTTT CASSFPSGNTDTQYF
TRBJ2-7 TRBD1 TRBV5-1 - TGCGCCAGCTCAGTGCAGGGGGCCGAGCAGTACTTC CASSVQGAEQYF
TRBJ2-7 TRBD1 TRBV10-2 - TGCGCCAGCAGTGAGCGGGACAGGGGCCCCTACGAGCAGTACTTC CASSERDRGPYEQYF
TRBJ2-7 TRBD1 TRBV12-3/TRBV12-4 - TGTGCCACCCTGAATAAGGGGGCAACCTACAATGAGCAGTACTTC CATLNKGATYNEQYF
TRBJ2-5 TRBD2 TRBV29-1 - TGCAGCGTTGGGTGGTTGACTAGCGGGGGAGAGACCCAGTACTTC CSVGWLTSGGETQYF
TRBJ2-7 TRBD1 TRBV5-1 few TGCGCCAGCCAACCAGGGGGAAACTACGAGCAGTACTTC CASQPGGNYEQYF
TRBJ1-2 TRBD1 TRBV7-2 - TGTGCCGGCAGCTTAGCTGGGGCAGGGGGCTTCGGTGGCTACACCTTC CAGSLAGAGGFGGYTF
TRBJ2-7 TRBD1 TRBV29-1 - TGCGGCGTCGCCCAGGGGGCGGGTGAGCAGTACTTC CGVAQGAGEQYF
TRBJ2-1 TRBD2 TRBV7-2 - TGTGCCAGCAGCTCGATTGGACTAGCGGGAAGGGGGGAGCAGTTCTTC CASSSIGLAGRGEQFF
TRBJ1-5 - TRBV7-9 - TGTGACAGCAGCCTCTCGGGTCAGCCCCAGCATTTT CDSSLSGQPQHF
TRBJ2-5 - TRBV5-1 many TGCGCCAGCAGCTTAGGGCTCCAAGAGACCCAGTACTTC CASSLGLQETQYF
TRBJ2-7 - TRBV7-9 few TGTGCCAGCTTTGAAGGGAACGAGCAGTACTTC CASFEGNEQYF
TRBJ1-2 - TRBV5-1 - TGCGCCAGCAGGCGTGAAGGACCGAACTATGGCTACACCTTC CASRREGPNYGYTF
TRBJ2-2 TRBD2 TRBV4-1 few TGCGCCAGCAGCCAAGACCCTTGGACTAGCGGGAGTCCCGGGGAGCTGTTTTTT CASSQDPWTSGSPGELFF
TRBJ2-3 TRBD2 TRBV24-1 - TGTGCCACCATGACTAGCGGGGGAACAGATACGCAGTATTTT CATMTSGGTDTQYF
TRBJ1-5 TRBD1 TRBV15 - TGTGCCACCAGCACGTGGCTTGGTGCACAGGGGGCCGGCAATCAGCCCCAGCATTTT CATSTWLGAQGAGNQPQHF
TRBJ1-5 - TRBV9 - TGTGCCAGCAGCGCCGGCGGGGCCAATCAGCCCCAGCATTTT CASSAGGANQPQHF
TRBJ1-2 - TRBV6-8 few TGTGCCAGCAGTTACTCGAATAGCTATGGCTACACCTTC CASSYSNSYGYTF
TRBJ2-3 TRBD1 TRBV24-1 - TGTGCCACCAGTGAGGATGGACAGGAGCTAAGAACTAGCACAGATACGCAGTATTTT CATSEDGQELRTSTDTQYF
TRBJ1-2 TRBD1 TRBV5-1 - TGCGCCAGCAGCTCCACCCGACAGGGGAACTATGGCTACACCTTC CASSSTRQGNYGYTF
TRBJ2-3 - TRBV11-3 - TGTGCCAGCAGCGTTAGCGGCCTCACAGATACGCAGTATTTT CASSVSGLTDTQYF
TRBJ2-3 TRBD2 TRBV5-6 few TGTGCCAGCAGCCCCCTGACTAGCCGTACAGATACGCAGTATTTT CASSPLTSRTDTQYF
TRBJ2-7 TRBD1 TRBV12-3/TRBV12-4 - TGTGCCAGCAGCAGACAGGGGGCCCCCCTCCTAATTTACGAGCAGTACTTC CASSRQGAPLLIYEQYF
TRBJ1-2 - TRBV7-2 - TGTGCCAGCCGCCAGGCTTCGTATGGCTACACCTTC CASRQASYGYTF
TRBJ2-3 - TRBV7-2 - TGTGCCAGCAGCCTTAGGGTTCTGCGGGCAGGGGATACAGATACGCAGTATTTT CASSLRVLRAGDTDTQYF
TRBJ1-2 TRBD1 TRBV7-9 once TGTGCCAGCAGCTTGAGGGACAGCTCAAGGGACTATGGCTACACCTTC CASSLRDSSRDYGYTF
TRBJ2-3 - TRBV28 - TGTGCCAGCAGTTCCCGATTAGGAGGGAAAACAGATACGCAGTATTTT CASSSRLGGKTDTQYF
TRBJ2-3 TRBD2 TRBV20-1 - TGCAGTGCCAGAGGCATCCAGCGGGGGGGAAACACAGATACGCAGTATTTT CSARGIQRGGNTDTQYF